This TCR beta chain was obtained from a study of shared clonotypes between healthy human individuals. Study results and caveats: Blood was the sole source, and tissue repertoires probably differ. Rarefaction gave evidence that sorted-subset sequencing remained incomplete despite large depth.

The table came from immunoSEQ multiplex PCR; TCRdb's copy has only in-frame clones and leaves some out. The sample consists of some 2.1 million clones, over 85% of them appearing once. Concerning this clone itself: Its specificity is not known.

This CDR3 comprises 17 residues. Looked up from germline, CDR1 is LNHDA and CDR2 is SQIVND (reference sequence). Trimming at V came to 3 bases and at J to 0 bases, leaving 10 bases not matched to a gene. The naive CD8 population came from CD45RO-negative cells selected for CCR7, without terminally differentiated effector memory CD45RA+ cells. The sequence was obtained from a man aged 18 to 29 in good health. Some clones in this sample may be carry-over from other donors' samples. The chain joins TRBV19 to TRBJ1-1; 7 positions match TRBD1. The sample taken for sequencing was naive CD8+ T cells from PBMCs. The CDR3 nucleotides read TGTGCCAGTAGTATCAGTGGGACAGTACTCATGAACACTGAAGCTTTCTTT. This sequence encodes CASSISGTVLMNTEAFF.